Listed here are 17 T cell receptor beta chains from one sample, sequenced in a study of blood T cell repertoires in COVID-19 (dated by TCRdb to between 2020 and 2021). The library was generated by the immunoSEQ multiplex PCR assay. TCRdb stores this immuneACCESS table with in-frame sequences only. Part of the clones is absent; in the studies checked, under half of the shortfall reflects unresolved V genes, and no reason is known for the rest. The sample data list tens of thousands of clones, and about 86% of these were observed just once. The biggest ten clones account for over 9% of the sample. The sample comprised peripheral blood. Receptors were obtained from a human donor in a cohort sampled during active COVID-19.

This clone was picked up a small number of times. The V gene is TRBV15, the J gene TRBJ1-5; D ambiguous. The CDR3 is made up of 15 amino acids. Trimming stripped 0 bases from V and 6 bases from J, with 12 bases between. Germline assignment: CDR1 LNHNV and CDR2 YYDKDF (reference sequence). CDR3 DNA: TGTGCCACCAGCAGAGATGTGGGCCACTCTCAGCCCCAGCATTTT. Translating gives CATSRDVGHSQPQHF.

This sequence joins TRBV7-9 and TRBJ2-1; D gene unclear. The CDR3 spans 13 residues. Germline V lookup: CDR1 SEHNR, CDR2 FQNEAQ (reference sequence). V was clipped by 5 bases and J by 4 bases, with 9 bases between them. The CDR3 loop reads CASSPSRYNEQFF. CDR3 nucleotides: TGTGCCAGCAGCCCCTCCAGGTACAATGAGCAGTTCTTC.

The chain is built from TRBV18 and TRBJ2-5, with 8 bases matching TRBD1. Germline V gives CDR1 KGHSH, CDR2 LQKENI. The CDR3 is made up of 14 amino acids. V gave up 3 bases and J gave up 5 bases; unmatched junction bases: 5. This chain's CDR3 is CASSPDRGWETQYF. For the CDR3, the DNA is TGTGCCAGCTCACCTGACAGGGGTTGGGAGACCCAGTACTTC.

The chain uses TRBV18 and TRBJ1-2, with 9 positions matching TRBD1. This CDR3 has 13 residues. With V trimmed by 6 bases and J by 8 bases, 7 bases remained unmatched. In germline, CDR1 is KGHSH, CDR2 LQKENI. CDR3 sequence reads: CASSLTGGQGYTF. CDR3 bases: TGTGCCAGCTCCCTCACAGGGGGCCAAGGCTACACCTTC.

The CDR3 loop reads CASSPYTVDGYTF. The CDR3 bases are TGTGCCAGCAGCCCCTATACCGTGGATGGCTACACCTTC. The chain employs TRBV7-2 and TRBJ1-2; no clear D gene. This CDR3 comprises 13 residues. Germline V lookup: CDR1 SGHTA, CDR2 FQGNSA. V was pared by 5 bases and J by 6 bases, with 13 bases between.

The rearrangement joins TRBV4-1 to TRBJ2-7, with 7 bases lining up with TRBD1. Trimming at V came to 4 bases and at J to 0 bases, leaving 3 bases not matched to a gene. CDR3 length: 14 residues. Germline loops: CDR1 MGHRA, CDR2 YSYEKL. The CDR3 loop reads CASSPGDSSYEQYF. CDR3 bases: TGCGCCAGCAGCCCCGGGGACAGCTCCTACGAGCAGTACTTC.

V and J are TRBV11-2 and TRBJ2-1; 7 bases fit TRBD2. The V and J ends lost 5 bases and 8 bases, in that order; junction bases with no gene match: 9. The CDR3 runs 14 residues. Germline CDR1 SGHAT, CDR2 FQNNGV. CDR3 sequence reads: CASSPWEGTYEQFF. Written as DNA, the CDR3 is TGTGCCAGCAGCCCCTGGGAGGGCACATATGAGCAGTTCTTC.

This clone was observed once. The chain couples TRBV2 to TRBJ1-4; D possibly corresponds to TRBD1 (6 bases). Germline V gene sequence: CDR1 SNHLY, CDR2 FYNNEI. V was clipped by 6 bases and J by 3 bases, with 8 bases between them. There are 13 residues in the CDR3. The CDR3 nucleotides are TGTGCCAGCAGCCGGACAGCTAATGAAAAACTGTTTTTT. Translating gives CASSRTANEKLFF.

The chain is built from TRBV4-3 and TRBJ2-1; 10 bases fit TRBD2. The germline gives CDR1 LGHNA, CDR2 YSLEER. The CDR3 has 15 amino acids. V lost 9 bases and J lost 4; bases outside the gene matches: 9. CDR3: CASSGIAGGYNEQFF. The CDR3 DNA reads as TGCGCCAGTTCTGGTATAGCGGGGGGATACAATGAGCAGTTCTTC.

CDR3 nucleotides: TGTGCCAGCAGCGCCGGAGGGACAGGGTACTCTGGGGCCAACGTCCTGACTTTC. Protein product: CASSAGGTGYSGANVLTF. The V gene is TRBV9, the J gene TRBJ2-6; 9 nucleotides match TRBD1. The germline V gene encodes CDR1 SGDLS and CDR2 YYNGEE. V shed 3 bases, J shed 0 bases, and the junction held 7 bases outside the gene matches. The length of the CDR3 is 18 residues. Drawing the rest from reference TRBV9 and TRBJ2-6, the complete variable domain is DSGVTQTPKHLITATGQRVTLRCSPRSGDLSVYWYQQSLDQGLQFLIQYYNGEERAKGNILERFSAQQFPDLHSELNLSSLELGDSALYFCASSAGGTGYSGANVLTFGAGSRLTVL.

The chain carries TRBV21-1 and TRBJ2-7; the table's D call, TRBD2, was not checked against the DNA. TRBV21-1 is a listed pseudogene. The length of the CDR3 is 16 residues. The CDR3 spells CASSKPGTSLTYEQYF. The CDR3 nucleotides are TGTGCCAGCAGCAAACCAGGAACTAGCTTAACCTACGAGCAGTACTTC.

This chain joins TRBV11-2 and TRBJ1-6, with D maybe TRBD1 (5 bases). Germline CDR1 reads SGHAT; CDR2 reads FQNNGV. This CDR3 is 16 amino acids long. Trimming left V 4 bases short and J 0 bases short, with 10 bases between. The CDR3 loop reads CASSSDTYSYNSPLHF. In DNA, the CDR3 is TGTGCCAGCAGCTCGGACACTTACTCCTATAATTCACCCCTCCACTTT.

The chain combines TRBV19 with TRBJ2-7; a possible D gene is TRBD2 (6 bases). V lost 1 base and J lost 2, with 12 bases in between. The CDR3 runs 15 residues. From germline, CDR1 is LNHDA and CDR2 SQIVND (reference sequence). The CDR3: CASSIGGTAAYEQYF. The CDR3 DNA reads as TGTGCCAGTAGTATAGGGGGGACTGCAGCCTACGAGCAGTACTTC. Full variable domain (missing parts from reference TRBV19 and TRBJ2-7): DGGITQSPKYLFRKEGQNVTLSCEQNLNHDAMYWYRQDPGQGLRLIYYSQIVNDFQKGDIAEGYSVSREKKESFPLTVTSAQKNPTAFYLCASSIGGTAAYEQYFGPGTRLTVT.

This chain connects TRBV6-2 or TRBV6-3 to TRBJ2-3, with 7 bases fitting TRBD1. Unmatched junction bases numbered 8, after V lost 6 bases and J lost 2 bases. The germline CDR1 and CDR2 sequences are MNHEY and SVGEGT. CDR3 length: 15 amino acids. The DNA of the CDR3 is TGTGCCAGCAGCCGACAGGGCCTATACACAGATACGCAGTATTTT. Its translation: CASSRQGLYTDTQYF.

V and J are TRBV5-4 and TRBJ2-7; tentative D call: TRBD2 (7 bases). Germline CDR1 and CDR2: SGHNT and YYREEE (reference sequence). V lost 0 bases and J lost 6, with 13 bases in between. This CDR3 is 14 amino acids long. The CDR3 nucleotides read TGTGCCAGCAGCTTGGATAAGGGGGGGCTCGAGCAGTACTTC. This encodes CASSLDKGGLEQYF.

V usage is TRBV12-5 and J usage is TRBJ1-5; D might be TRBD1 (6 bases). The ends were cut back, 1 base at V and 2 bases at J, with 6 bases in the middle. CDR1 and CDR2 from the germline V gene are LGHNT and FRNRAP. CDR3 length: 14 residues. The CDR3 loop is CASGLEGGNQPQHF. The CDR3 DNA reads as TGTGCTAGTGGTTTGGAGGGGGGCAATCAGCCCCAGCATTTT.

The chain combines TRBV2 with TRBJ2-7, with D perhaps matching TRBD1 (5 bases). The length of the CDR3 is 14 residues. Germline CDR1 and CDR2: SNHLY and FYNNEI. Trimming took 5 bases from V and 0 from J, leaving 11 bases between them. CDR3 region: CASSTAGSSYEQYF. Here the CDR3 DNA reads TGTGCCAGCAGTACGGCAGGGTCCTCCTACGAGCAGTACTTC.